This T cell receptor beta chain derives from a study of shared clonotypes between healthy human individuals (dated by TCRdb to 2019 to 2021). The study in broad terms: A couple of women and three men aged 18 to 49 years were included in the cohort. Leukapheresis yielded between about 0.94 and 10 billion PBMCs per donor. The study deeply sequenced blood TCR repertoires of roughly five healthy adults to estimate repertoire size and the extent of clonotype sharing between individuals. To increase sequencing depth and limit assay-specific biases, different laboratories used diverse techniques to prepare libraries and sequence TCR repertoires. For each donor, CD4 naive and CD4 memory were each given three plates, CD8 naive was given two plates, and CD8 memory was given one plate.

Here is what the overall study found, with its caveats: Compared with non-shared clonotypes, the clonotypes found in all four sorted-subset donors had higher generation probabilities. Across a handful of donors, approximately 5% of naive CD4, roughly 3.5% of naive CD8, about 2% of memory CD4, and roughly 0.41% of memory CD8 clonotypes were shared. Pairwise subsampling led to the expectation that sequencing depth would affect the degree of clonotype sharing among donors. The genetic and exposure-history diversity represented was limited by the small number of donors. Larger estimated clonotype richness was generally found for naive subsets than for memory subsets. Sampling was limited to blood, and TCR repertoires in tissue likely differ from TCR repertoires in blood. Rarefaction of sorted-subset datasets indicated incomplete sequencing despite the large sequencing depth.

Donors were healthy HIV-negative adults with no recently reported acute infections or vaccinations. Every donor was a Caucasian adult residing in Nashville, Tennessee, USA. Magnetic negative selection was used to enrich CD4+ T cells, after which naive cells were positively selected on CD45RA and the negative fraction became the memory subset. Blood was obtained by leukapheresis, after which PBMCs were separated by Ficoll-Histopaque density gradient centrifugation and cryopreserved in liquid nitrogen vapor phase. Purity and quantity of every magnetically sorted T cell population were checked by analytical flow cytometry. From each sorted fraction, genomic DNA was isolated and quantified by UV absorbance on a Nanodrop 2000c. Remarks on this clone: What antigen it recognizes has not been identified. There are no base qualities to consult, and no much larger clone falls within one base.

CDR1 SGHAT and CDR2 FQDESV were looked up in the germline V gene (reference sequence). The V end loses 5 bases and the J end loses 5 bases, and a stretch of 14 bases separates them. The CDR3 runs 14 amino acids, cysteine and phenylalanine included. Of the read, only the CDR3 DNA is kept; its 42 bases are in frame from base 1. TCR CDR3 regions were amplified from genomic DNA by multiplex PCR using the deep immunoSEQ assay. For each cell subset, the extracted genomic DNA was distributed evenly across all wells of several immunoSEQ 96-well plates, and each plate served as one replicate. For sorted subsets, roughly 190 ng of genomic DNA, equivalent to around 30,000 T cell genomes, went into each replicate PCR. Purified libraries were quantified with a Qubit 3.0 fluorometer, sized on a Bioanalyzer 2100, and re-quantified with the KAPA Library Quantification kit. Each immunoSEQ 96-well plate was sequenced on its own single-read 150-cycle Illumina NextSeq 550 flow cell. The authors' pipeline ran thus. Because only junctional sequences without quality scores were contained in the immunoSEQ output, filtering matching that applied to full-length reads could not be performed. Sequences were annotated with PyIR, a Python wrapper for IgBLAST v1.9, and V/J genes and CDR3 were assigned using IMGT germline references. Any read was removed if the V/J assignment was weak (E-value above 1e-6), the CDR3 was missing, or the read contained stop codons, out-of-frame junctions, or ambiguous translated residues. V3J clonotypes were defined as sequences sharing an identical inferred V gene, J gene, and CDR3 amino acid sequence. Percentage overlap between repertoires was computed as shared unique clonotypes divided by the size of the smaller repertoire. Repertoire richness was assessed with RTK rarefaction, the Chao1 estimator, and Recon v2.1 estimates of unobserved clonotypes. For all TCRbeta clonotypes obtained by the gDNA method from a few donors, generation probabilities were computed with OLGA. TCRdb re-hosts the immuneACCESS table, in-frame sequences only. Its copies lack some clones; in the studies checked, an unresolved V gene accounts for under half of them, and the cause for the rest is not known. V, J and clone size are taken as reported in that table, and D and trimming were inferred from the DNA itself. Counted in this sample were hundreds of thousands of clones; about 74% of them appeared once. The top ten clonotypes cover under 2% of the sample.

Recombination joined TRBV11-1 with TRBJ2-3, with a weak D call of TRBD2 (6 bases match). The sequence was obtained from a woman aged 25 to 39 in good health. The sample was memory CD4+ T cells sorted from blood. This sample's cell subset or site label indicates: CD45RA-negative fraction. The DNA is as follows: TGTGCCAGCAGCCCACGGACGGGGGTAGATACGCAGTATTTT. Its coded protein is CASSPRTGVDTQYF.